This paragraph covers one T cell receptor beta chain sequence. Its specificity is not known. This sample was taken from a study of shared clonotypes between healthy human individuals. The study's findings and limits: The study's rarefaction showed incomplete sorted-subset sequencing despite large depth.

V lost 1 base to trimming and J lost 5 bases, with 9 bases between them. The CDR3 has 14 amino acids. Germline V gene sequence: CDR1 SEHNR, CDR2 FQNEAQ (reference sequence). The protocol was immunoSEQ multiplex PCR, while the TCRdb copy is restricted to in-frame clones and leaves out a portion. The data contain approximately 100,000 clones, over 65% of them singletons. This TCR came from a woman aged 25-40 years in good health. The rearrangement links TRBV7-9 to TRBJ2-1; D is possibly TRBD1 (5 bases). Specimen: memory CD8+ T cells sorted from blood. As for subset: CD45RO+ cells pooled with CCR7-negative TemRA cells. This chain's CDR3 is CASSLGKGNNEQFF. The CDR3 DNA follows: TGTGCCAGCAGCTTAGGTAAGGGGAACAATGAGCAGTTCTTC.